The text below deals with one TCR beta chain. Antigen: not known. Sequenced by immunoSEQ multiplex PCR; TCRdb stores in-frame clones only, minus some. The sample lists approximately 2,300,000 clones, around 92% occurring once. The sample belongs to a study of shared clonotypes between healthy human individuals. Regarding the study as a whole: How much donors shared clonotypes was expected to be affected by sequencing depth. The sharing of 4.5% to 5% of naive CD4 clonotypes was seen across several donors.

Adult Caucasians living in Nashville, Tennessee made up all of the donors. Naive CD4+ cells were CD45RA-selected; the remaining cells were memory. Germline V lookup: CDR1 DFQATT, CDR2 SNEGSKA (reference sequence). With 7 bases removed from V and 3 bases from J, the gap between germline ends came to 10 bases. This CDR3 region has 11 residues. The J gene is TRBJ2-7, the V gene TRBV20-1, with D possibly matching TRBD1 (6 bases). Sequenced material: naive CD4+ T cells from PBMCs. Subset: CD45RA+ positively selected. This clonotype originated in a man between 18 and 35 years old in good health. Some clones in this sample may be carry-over from other donors' samples. The CDR3 bases are TGCAGTGTCACACAGGGCTACGAGCAGTACTTC. This codes for CSVTQGYEQYF.